The clone carrying this TCR beta chain was picked up a small number of times. Its antigen is still unknown. This entry comes from a study of chemoradiotherapy in HPV16-positive cancers. Overall study findings and caveats: Candidate HPV-specific clones and E7-related TCR motifs grew in tumor during treatment.

Here immunoSEQ multiplex PCR was the method, and the copy in TCRdb shows in-frame clones only, minus some. The data contain 29,000 or so clones, roughly nine tenths of them singletons. Repeated repertoire sampling spanned the course of chemoradiotherapy. Trimming at V came to 7 bases and at J to 2 bases, leaving 2 bases not matched to a gene. CDR3 size: 12 residues. Germline CDR1 ENHRY, CDR2 SYGVKD. The input for sequencing was blood, taken from a patient who underwent chemoradiotherapy. The genes are TRBV10-3 and TRBJ2-7, with 7 bases identical to TRBD1. This TCR came from a human donor with HPV-associated anogenital cancer. The CDR3 sequence: CAIMGTAYEQYF. CDR3 bases: TGTGCCATCATGGGGACAGCCTACGAGCAGTACTTC.